The rows below give T cell receptor beta chains drawn from one sample of a study of tumour-infiltrating T cells in Burkitt lymphoma. The protocol was immunoSEQ multiplex PCR, while the TCRdb copy is restricted to in-frame clones and leaves out a portion. Here the sample spans fewer than 8,000 clones, more than 75% being singletons. Sequenced: tumor tissue. The receptor set was obtained from a human donor with Burkitt lymphoma. CDR3s leave out the opening cysteine and the closing phenylalanine or tryptophan. Each record gives: J gene, V gene, CDR3 protein.

J gene: TRBJ2-3
V gene: TRBV2
CDR3 protein: ASSVDSGRADTQY

J gene: TRBJ2-3
V gene: TRBV5-1
CDR3 protein: ASSLVGGLAGGESTDTQY

J gene: TRBJ2-5
V gene: TRBV7-2
CDR3 protein: ASSLDLSGGGQETQY

J gene: TRBJ2-2
V gene: TRBV5-4
CDR3 protein: ASSSGTSGYTGELF

J gene: TRBJ1-1
V gene: TRBV5-1
CDR3 protein: ASSPGTGTFMNTEAF

J gene: TRBJ2-7
V gene: TRBV29-1
CDR3 protein: SVVRGTLGEQY

J gene: TRBJ2-5
V gene: TRBV7-7
CDR3 protein: ASSLVGGVQETQY

J gene: TRBJ1-5
V gene: TRBV25-1
CDR3 protein: ASSESDSNQPQH

J gene: TRBJ2-7
V gene: TRBV18
CDR3 protein: ASSPPVKSYEQY

J gene: TRBJ1-1
V gene: TRBV19
CDR3 protein: ASSIGRLPNTEAF

J gene: TRBJ2-6
V gene: TRBV29-1
CDR3 protein: SVEEAGANVLT

J gene: TRBJ2-3
V gene: TRBV7-9
CDR3 protein: ASSPGTDTQY

J gene: TRBJ2-5
V gene: TRBV2
CDR3 protein: ASSEAGARQETQY

J gene: TRBJ2-1
V gene: TRBV9
CDR3 protein: ASSGRGTASYNEQF

J gene: TRBJ1-5
V gene: TRBV28
CDR3 protein: ASRSHSVRGDGGNQPQH

J gene: TRBJ2-3
V gene: TRBV9
CDR3 protein: ASSVASRPSGSTDTQY

J gene: TRBJ2-1
V gene: TRBV5-1
CDR3 protein: ASSTRDNFGQF

J gene: TRBJ2-3
V gene: TRBV2
CDR3 protein: ASSAPRQGADTQY

J gene: TRBJ2-7
V gene: TRBV7-9
CDR3 protein: ASSLFYEQY

J gene: TRBJ1-1
V gene: TRBV5-1
CDR3 protein: ASSLLGENTEAF

J gene: TRBJ1-1
V gene: TRBV6-5
CDR3 protein: ASILSATMNTEAF

J gene: TRBJ2-6
V gene: TRBV18
CDR3 protein: ASSRDRRAGANVLT

J gene: TRBJ2-7
V gene: TRBV2
CDR3 protein: ASSEAQAAL

J gene: TRBJ2-2
V gene: TRBV4-2
CDR3 protein: ASSPSGRADTGELF

J gene: TRBJ1-1
V gene: TRBV6-5
CDR3 protein: ASTIAGRAEAF

J gene: TRBJ2-6
V gene: TRBV5-1
CDR3 protein: ASSKAGTMGSGANVLT

J gene: TRBJ1-3
V gene: TRBV9
CDR3 protein: ASSVEAAGAGNTIY

J gene: TRBJ1-3
V gene: TRBV7-2
CDR3 protein: ASSLVARDGGNTIY

J gene: TRBJ2-2
V gene: TRBV6-1
CDR3 protein: ASSDLGQGGPRGELF

J gene: TRBJ2-2
V gene: TRBV29-1
CDR3 protein: SVDFGVDNTGELF

J gene: TRBJ2-7
V gene: TRBV6-5
CDR3 protein: ASSPRDRPLQGGY